This TCR beta chain came from a study of cytomegalovirus exposure and HLA in healthy donors. Overall study context: It was reported in a later analysis that the same platform had been used for the 110 or so validation repertoires as for the roughly 670 first-cohort repertoires.

Profiling relied on immunoSEQ multiplex PCR, and the TCRdb table lists in-frame clones only, not all of them. The sample lists 200,000 to 250,000 clones; 75% to 90% were seen once. This TCR derives from a woman in her 30s in good health and CMV-seropositive. Source material: PBMCs.

The CDR3: CASRISLSGGSMGNEQFF. DNA for the CDR3: TGTGCCAGCAGAATCTCCTTATCGGGAGGGAGTATGGGCAATGAGCAGTTCTTC. This rearrangement joins TRBV28 to TRBJ2-1, with 8 bases fitting TRBD2. This CDR3 contains 18 residues. CDR1 and CDR2 (germline): MDHEN, SYDVKM. J gave up 6 bases and V 6 bases, and 19 bases lay outside the gene matches.